This T cell receptor (beta chain) was recorded in a study of blood T cell repertoires in COVID-19. Profiled with immunoSEQ multiplex PCR; TCRdb holds only in-frame clones, not every one. The table lists around 250,000 clones, around four fifths of them singletons. Deletions cut 3 bases from V and 0 bases from J, with 22 bases between. The germline gives CDR1 LGHDT, CDR2 YNNKEL (reference sequence). The CDR3 has 19 amino acids. Input material: PBMCs or T cells enriched from blood (not recorded which). The source of this sequence is a man between 25 and 39 years old with acute COVID-19. The genes are TRBV3-1 (or the pseudogene TRBV3-2) and TRBJ2-3; D may be TRBD1 (7 bases). DNA of the CDR3: TGTGCCAGCAGCCAGGTCCGGGACTCCCAGGGGGTGAGCACAGATACGCAGTATTTT. Translated: CASSQVRDSQGVSTDTQYF.